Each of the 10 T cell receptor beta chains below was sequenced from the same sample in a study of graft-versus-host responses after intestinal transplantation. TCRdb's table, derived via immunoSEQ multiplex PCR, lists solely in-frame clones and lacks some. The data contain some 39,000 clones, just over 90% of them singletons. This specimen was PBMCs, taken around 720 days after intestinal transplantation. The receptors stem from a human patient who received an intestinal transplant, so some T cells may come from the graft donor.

As DNA, the CDR3 is TGCGCCAGCAACCCTAGCGGGGGGGAAGAGACCCAGTACTTC. This gives the protein CASNPSGGEETQYF. This chain joins TRBV5-1 and TRBJ2-5; 12 bases map to TRBD2. J was trimmed by 3 bases and V by 6 bases; bases with no gene match: 3. Germline CDR1 reads SGHRS; CDR2 reads YFSETQ. The length of the CDR3 is 14 residues.

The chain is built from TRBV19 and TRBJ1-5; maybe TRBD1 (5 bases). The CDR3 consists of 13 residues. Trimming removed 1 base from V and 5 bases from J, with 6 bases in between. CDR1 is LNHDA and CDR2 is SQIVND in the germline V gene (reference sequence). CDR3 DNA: TGTGCCAGTAGTATAGGAGGGGATCAGCCCCAGCATTTT. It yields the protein CASSIGGDQPQHF. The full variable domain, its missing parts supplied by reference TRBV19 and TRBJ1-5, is DGGITQSPKYLFRKEGQNVTLSCEQNLNHDAMYWYRQDPGQGLRLIYYSQIVNDFQKGDIAEGYSVSREKKESFPLTVTSAQKNPTAFYLCASSIGGDQPQHFGDGTRLSIL.

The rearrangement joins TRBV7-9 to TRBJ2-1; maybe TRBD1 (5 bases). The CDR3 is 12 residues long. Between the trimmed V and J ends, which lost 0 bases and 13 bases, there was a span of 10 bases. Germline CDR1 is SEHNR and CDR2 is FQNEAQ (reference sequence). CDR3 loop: CASSLAGAEQFF. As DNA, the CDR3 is TGTGCCAGCAGCTTAGCTGGGGCAGAACAGTTCTTC.

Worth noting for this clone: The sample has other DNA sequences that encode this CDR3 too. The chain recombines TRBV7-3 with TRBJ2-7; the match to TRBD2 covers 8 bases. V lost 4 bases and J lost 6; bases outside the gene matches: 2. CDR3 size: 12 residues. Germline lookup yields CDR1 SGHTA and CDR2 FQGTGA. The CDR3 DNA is TGTGCCAGCAGCTCGGGGGGGGGCGAGCAGTACTTC. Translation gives CASSSGGGEQYF. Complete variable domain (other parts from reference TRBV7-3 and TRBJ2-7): GAGVSQTPSNKVTEKGKYVELRCDPISGHTALYWYRQSLGQGPEFLIYFQGTGAADDSGLPNDRFFAVRPEGSVSTLKIQRTERGDSAVYLCASSSGGGEQYFGPGTRLTVT.

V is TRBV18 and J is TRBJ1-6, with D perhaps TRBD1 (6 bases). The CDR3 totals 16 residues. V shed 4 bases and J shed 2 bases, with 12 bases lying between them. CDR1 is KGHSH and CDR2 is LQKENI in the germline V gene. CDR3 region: CASSQQQGAYNSPLHF. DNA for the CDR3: TGTGCCAGCTCACAGCAACAGGGAGCCTATAATTCACCCCTCCACTTT.

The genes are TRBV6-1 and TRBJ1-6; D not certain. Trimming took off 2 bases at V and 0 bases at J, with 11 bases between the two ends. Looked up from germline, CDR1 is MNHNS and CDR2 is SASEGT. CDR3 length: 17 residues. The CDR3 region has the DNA TGTGCCAGCAGTGAATCCCCAGGCAGCTCCTATAATTCACCCCTCCACTTT. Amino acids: CASSESPGSSYNSPLHF.

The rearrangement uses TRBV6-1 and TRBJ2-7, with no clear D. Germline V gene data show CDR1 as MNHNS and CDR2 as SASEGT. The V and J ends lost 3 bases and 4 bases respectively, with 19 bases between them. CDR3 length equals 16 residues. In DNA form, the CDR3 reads TGTGCCAGCAGTGATTCCCCCCCCAGGTTTGCTTACGAGCAGTACTTC. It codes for CASSDSPPRFAYEQYF.

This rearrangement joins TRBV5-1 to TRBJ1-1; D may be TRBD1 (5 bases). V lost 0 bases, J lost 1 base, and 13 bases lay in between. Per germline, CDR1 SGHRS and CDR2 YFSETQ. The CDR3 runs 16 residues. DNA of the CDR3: TGCGCCAGCAGCTTGGTAGGCGGGACCCAGAACACTGAAGCTTTCTTT. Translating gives CASSLVGGTQNTEAFF.

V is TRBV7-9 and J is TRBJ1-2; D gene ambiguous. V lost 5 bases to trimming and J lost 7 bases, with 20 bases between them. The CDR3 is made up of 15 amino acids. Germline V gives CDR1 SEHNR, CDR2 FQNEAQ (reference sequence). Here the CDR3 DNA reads TGTGCCAGCAGCGCCTCACTCGGGCCCGACGGTGGCTACACCTTC. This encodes CASSASLGPDGGYTF.

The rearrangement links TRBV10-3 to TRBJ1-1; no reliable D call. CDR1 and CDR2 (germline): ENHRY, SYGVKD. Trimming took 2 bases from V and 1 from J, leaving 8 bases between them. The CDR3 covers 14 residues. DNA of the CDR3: TGTGCCATCAGTGAGGATAGTAGGAACACTGAAGCTTTCTTT. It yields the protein CAISEDSRNTEAFF.